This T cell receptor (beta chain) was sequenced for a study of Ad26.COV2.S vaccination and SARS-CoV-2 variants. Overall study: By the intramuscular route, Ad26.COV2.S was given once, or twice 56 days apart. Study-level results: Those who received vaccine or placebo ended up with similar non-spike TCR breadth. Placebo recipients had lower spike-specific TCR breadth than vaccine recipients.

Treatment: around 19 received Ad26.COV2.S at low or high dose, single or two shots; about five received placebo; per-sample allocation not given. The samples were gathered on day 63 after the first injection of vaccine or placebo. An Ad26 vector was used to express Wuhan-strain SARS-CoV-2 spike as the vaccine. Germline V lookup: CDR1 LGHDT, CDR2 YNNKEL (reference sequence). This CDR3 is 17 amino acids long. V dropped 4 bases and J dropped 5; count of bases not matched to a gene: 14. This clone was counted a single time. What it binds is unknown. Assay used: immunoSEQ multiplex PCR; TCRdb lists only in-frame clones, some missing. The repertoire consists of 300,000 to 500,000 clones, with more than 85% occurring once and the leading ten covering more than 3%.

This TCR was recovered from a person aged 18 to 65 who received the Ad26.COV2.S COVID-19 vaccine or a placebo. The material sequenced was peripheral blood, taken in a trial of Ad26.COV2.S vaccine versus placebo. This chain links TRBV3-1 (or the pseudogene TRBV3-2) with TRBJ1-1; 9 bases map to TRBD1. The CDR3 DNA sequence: TGTGCCAGCAGCCTCTATCCCCCAGGACAGGGGATAACTGAAGCTTTCTTT. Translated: CASSLYPPGQGITEAFF.